This T cell receptor beta chain comes out of a study of CD8+ T cells in alopecia areata. In the study overall: Those patients who were treated received oral tofacitinib, which was given at 5 to 10 mg twice daily for moderate-to-severe alopecia areata. Treatment with tofacitinib (6 to 18 months) was followed by 6 months off drug.

Reverse transcribed after extraction, RNA yielded cDNA as the sequencing template. Method: immunoSEQ multiplex PCR; TCRdb's copy keeps in-frame clones and lacks some. The sample holds under 150,000 clones, roughly 82% seen once. As to treatment: oral pan-JAK inhibitor, 5-10 mg twice daily. Of note for this clone: Its target is not known.

The CDR3 extends over 14 amino acids. Germline V gene sequence: CDR1 LGHNT, CDR2 FRNRAP. Trimming stripped 0 bases from V and 4 bases from J, with 7 bases between. Findings of the study overall: Given one nonresponder, whether baseline CD8+ expansion relates to response remains uncertain.

The clonotype was recovered from a human donor with alopecia areata. The chain uses TRBV12-5 and TRBJ2-1; D remains ambiguous. This sample comprised CD8+ T cells sorted from blood, obtained at week 4, from a patient treated with tofacitinib. The CDR3 region has the DNA TGTGCTAGTGGTTTGGTACCCGGGTACAATGAGCAGTTCTTC. Translation: CASGLVPGYNEQFF.